This T cell receptor beta chain was sequenced during a study of cytomegalovirus exposure and HLA in healthy donors. Looked up from germline, CDR1 is SQVTM and CDR2 is ANQGSEA. The trim removed 4 bases at V and 7 bases at J, leaving 5 bases unmatched. The CDR3 has 14 residues. The PCR used 60 Vbeta and 13 Jbeta primers. Sequencing used immunoSEQ multiplex PCR; TCRdb keeps in-frame clones, though not all of them. Among 200,000 to 300,000 clones listed, 81% were seen once. This TCR derives from a woman between 55 and 75 years old in good health and CMV-seropositive. This chain joins TRBV29-1 and TRBJ2-1; TRBD2 aligns across 12 bases. The sequenced sample was PBMCs. The CDR3: CSVAASGRDNEQFF. The CDR3 DNA reads as TGCAGCGTTGCGGCTAGCGGGAGGGATAATGAGCAGTTCTTC.